The 31 T cell receptor beta chains presented below share a single source sample, sequenced in a study of cytomegalovirus exposure and HLA in healthy donors. It was with 60 Vbeta and 13 Jbeta primers that the PCR ran. Sequenced by immunoSEQ multiplex PCR; TCRdb stores in-frame clones only, minus some. The sample holds 100,000 to 150,000 clones, roughly 9% seen once. Sequences were obtained from PBMCs. The receptors stem from a woman in her forties in good health and CMV-seropositive.

In this sample, this clone turned up a few times. The chain uses TRBV6-5 and TRBJ2-2; no reliable D call. V lost 7 bases and J lost 4, with 10 bases in between. The CDR3 sequence is 13 residues long. In germline, CDR1 is MNHEY, CDR2 SVGAGI. The CDR3 DNA reads as TGTGCCAGCATAGCCCCGAGCACCGGGGAGCTGTTTTTT. This translates into CASIAPSTGELFF.

The chain uses TRBV5-6 and TRBJ2-6, with D uncertain. There are 15 residues in the CDR3. Deletions cut 5 bases from V and 0 bases from J, with 9 bases between. Germline assignment: CDR1 SGHDT and CDR2 YYEEEE. The CDR3 coding sequence is TGTGCCAGCAGGGAGAAGAGCTCTGGGGCCAACGTCCTGACTTTC. Translation gives CASREKSSGANVLTF. The complete variable domain, with remaining parts taken from reference TRBV5-6 and TRBJ2-6, reads DAGVTQSPTHLIKTRGQQVTLRCSPKSGHDTVSWYQQALGQGPQFIFQYYEEEERQRGNFPDRFSGHQFPNYSSELNVNALLLGDSALYLCASREKSSGANVLTFGAGSRLTVL.

This chain joins TRBV5-1 and TRBJ2-3, with TRBD2 identical over 7 bases. The CDR3 has 14 amino acids. The V segment lost 4 bases and the J segment 8 bases; nucleotides outside the gene matches: 10. Germline lookup yields CDR1 SGHRS and CDR2 YFSETQ. In nucleotides, the CDR3 is TGCGCCAGCAGCCATGGACTGCCGGGAGGTACGCAGTATTTT. It yields the protein CASSHGLPGGTQYF.

This clone was recorded a few times. In DNA form, the CDR3 reads TGCAGCGTTGGGCAGGGCCCAAATCAGCCCCAGCATTTT. It translates to CSVGQGPNQPQHF. The chain couples TRBV29-1 to TRBJ1-5; perhaps TRBD1 as D (5 bases). Germline lookup yields CDR1 SQVTM and CDR2 ANQGSEA. Trimming stripped 4 bases from V and 4 bases from J, with 11 bases between. The CDR3 totals 13 residues. The entire variable domain, with the rest obtained from reference TRBV29-1 and TRBJ1-5, is as follows: SAVISQKPSRDICQRGTSLTIQCQVDSQVTMMFWYRQQPGQSLTLIATANQGSEATYESGFVIDKFPISRPNLTFSTLTVSNMSPEDSSIYLCSVGQGPNQPQHFGDGTRLSIL.

This clone was counted only a few times. This chain connects TRBV9 to TRBJ1-4, with 8 bases lining up with TRBD1. This CDR3 region has 19 residues. Germline loops: CDR1 SGDLS, CDR2 YYNGEE. V shed 0 bases, J shed 4 bases, and the junction held 14 bases outside the gene matches. CDR3 coding DNA: TGTGCCAGCAGCGTAGAGGGAGGGGGGACAGGCAACCTTAATGAAAAACTGTTTTTT. Its translation is CASSVEGGGTGNLNEKLFF.

This clone was observed a handful of times. The rearrangement links TRBV5-1 to TRBJ1-2; 11 bases match TRBD1. The junction had 5 bases not matched to a gene; V was cut back by 2 bases and J by 5 bases. Germline CDR1 is SGHRS and CDR2 is YFSETQ. This CDR3 is built from 15 residues. CDR3 nucleotides: TGCGCCAGCAGCTTCGGGACAGGGGGTTTATATGGCTACACCTTC. Protein sequence: CASSFGTGGLYGYTF.

In its sample, this clone was seen a few times. The rearrangement uses TRBV10-2 and TRBJ2-7, with 12 bases that match TRBD2. Germline trimming cut 5 bases from V and 5 bases from J; bases unmatched to any gene: 7. This CDR3 is built from 15 residues. The V gene's germline CDR1 is WSHSY and CDR2 SAAADI. The CDR3 sequence: CASSITSGGQNEQYF. CDR3 nucleotides: TGCGCCAGCAGTATAACTAGCGGGGGGCAGAACGAGCAGTACTTC.

This clone was detected only a few times. The V and J genes are TRBV5-1 and TRBJ2-3, with D unresolved. V was cut by 4 bases and J by 1 base, with 13 bases left in between. Germline values: CDR1 SGHRS, CDR2 YFSETQ. The CDR3 is 15 residues long. CDR3 sequence (DNA): TGCGCCAGCAGCCCGGCAGGCAAAGGCACAGATACGCAGTATTTT. Protein product: CASSPAGKGTDTQYF.

In its sample, this clone was seen a few times. The chain links TRBV6-1 to TRBJ1-1; no reliable D call. The germline gives CDR1 MNHNS, CDR2 SASEGT. Trimming shortened V by 2 bases and J by 1 base, and 14 bases separated the two germline ends. The CDR3 runs to 16 residues. CDR3 DNA: TGTGCCAGCAGTGAACTCTGGACTCACAGGAACACTGAAGCTTTCTTT. This encodes CASSELWTHRNTEAFF.

V usage is TRBV2 and J usage is TRBJ1-1; D ambiguous. Trimming cost V 7 bases and J 3 bases, with 15 bases left between them. This CDR3 comprises 14 residues. The V gene's germline CDR1 is SNHLY and CDR2 FYNNEI. DNA of the CDR3: TGTGCCAGCACTGCGATCGCGAGGGACACTGAAGCTTTCTTT. Translation: CASTAIARDTEAFF.

The rearrangement links TRBV6-1 to TRBJ1-5; possibly TRBD1 for D (6 bases). CDR1 MNHNS and CDR2 SASEGT come from the germline V gene. The CDR3 has 15 amino acids. Trimming removed 7 bases from V and 5 bases from J, with 18 bases in between. The CDR3 loop is CASKPQGGSYQPQHF. The CDR3 DNA reads TGTGCCAGCAAACCACAGGGAGGGAGTTATCAGCCCCAGCATTTT.

The chain recombines TRBV5-5 with TRBJ2-7; a possible D gene is TRBD2 (6 bases). CDR3 length: 15 amino acids. Germline lookup yields CDR1 SGHKS and CDR2 YYEKEE (reference sequence). Between the trimmed V and J ends, which lost 4 bases and 0 bases, there was a span of 14 bases. The CDR3 region is CASSLGGASSYEQYF. As DNA, the CDR3 is TGTGCCAGCAGCCTAGGAGGGGCAAGCTCCTACGAGCAGTACTTC.

The chain couples TRBV4-3 to TRBJ2-3; 7 bases agree with TRBD2. Germline values: CDR1 LGHNA, CDR2 YSLEER. Unmatched junction bases numbered 4, after V lost 1 base and J lost 0 bases. CDR3 length: 16 amino acids. The CDR3 coding sequence is TGCGCCAGCAGCCAAGTTTTCGGGGGGAGCACAGATACGCAGTATTTT. Protein sequence: CASSQVFGGSTDTQYF.

The sample holds a few counts of this clone. V usage is TRBV18 and J usage is TRBJ1-1; perhaps TRBD1 as D (6 bases). The CDR3 has 12 residues. Trimming removed 3 bases at V and 11 bases at J, with 13 bases between. Germline assignment: CDR1 KGHSH and CDR2 LQKENI. The CDR3 nucleotides read TGTGCCAGCTCACCTACGGACCAGGGGGCTTTCTTT. Amino acid sequence: CASSPTDQGAFF.

The chain has TRBV7-9 and TRBJ2-7; 8 bases line up with TRBD2. The CDR3 runs 15 residues. CDR1 is SEHNR and CDR2 is FQNEAQ in the germline V gene (reference sequence). Losses at the gene ends were 6 bases for V and 6 bases for J; bases not matched to a gene: 13. CDR3 sequence reads: CASSPPGGDLREQYF. The CDR3 coding sequence is TGTGCCAGCAGTCCCCCGGGGGGGGACCTGCGCGAGCAGTACTTC.

This clone has only a few counts. The chain has TRBV2 and TRBJ2-6; perhaps TRBD1 as D (5 bases). The germline V and J ends were trimmed by 1 base and 0 bases, with 7 bases remaining between them. CDR1 and CDR2 from the germline V gene are SNHLY and FYNNEI. CDR3 size: 16 residues. The CDR3 spells CASSEGGLSGANVLTF. CDR3 in DNA: TGTGCCAGCAGTGAAGGGGGCCTCTCTGGGGCCAACGTCCTGACTTTC.

V is TRBV5-1 and J is TRBJ1-2; 9 bases map to TRBD1. CDR1 and CDR2 (germline): SGHRS, YFSETQ. Unmatched junction bases numbered 15, after V lost 5 bases and J lost 13 bases. CDR3 length equals 14 residues. This CDR3 is CASSSVEGQGVRTF. DNA of the CDR3: TGCGCCAGCAGTTCGGTTGAGGGACAGGGTGTTCGCACCTTC.

The gene calls are TRBV9 and TRBJ2-3; 7 nucleotides agree with TRBD2. This CDR3 contains 16 residues. Germline CDR1 reads SGDLS; CDR2 reads YYNGEE. V shed 0 bases, J shed 4 bases, and the junction held 8 bases outside the gene matches. The DNA for the CDR3 is TGTGCCAGCAGCGTAGGGGGAAGCGGGGTTCCAGATACGCAGTATTTT. It encodes CASSVGGSGVPDTQYF.

The V call is TRBV7-2, the J call TRBJ2-5; 8 bases line up with TRBD2. The V and J ends lost 3 bases and 5 bases, in that order; junction bases with no gene match: 11. The CDR3 covers 16 residues. Germline CDR1 reads SGHTA; CDR2 reads FQGNSA. DNA for the CDR3: TGTGCCAGCAGCTTTCAGATAAGCGGGGGCACTGAGACCCAGTACTTC. It is translated as CASSFQISGGTETQYF.

In nucleotides, the CDR3 is TGCGCCAGCAGCCCGATTCTAGCGGGGGACTACAATGAGCAGTTCTTC. Protein sequence: CASSPILAGDYNEQFF. V gene TRBV5-1 combines with J gene TRBJ2-1; 10 bases are shared with TRBD2. The trim removed 4 bases at V and 3 bases at J, leaving 7 bases unmatched. This CDR3 has 16 residues. Germline V lookup: CDR1 SGHRS, CDR2 YFSETQ.

This clone turned up a few times. The chain is built from TRBV6-5 and TRBJ1-5; 7 bases are a match to TRBD1. Germline values: CDR1 MNHEY, CDR2 SVGAGI. J gave up 3 bases and V 6 bases, and 2 bases lay outside the gene matches. The CDR3 sequence is 13 residues long. The DNA of the CDR3 is TGTGCCAGCAGAGGGACAGACAATCAGCCCCAGCATTTT. Translating it yields CASRGTDNQPQHF.

The chain employs TRBV4-1 and TRBJ2-7, with 11 bases aligning to TRBD2. Trimming cost V 4 bases and J 1 base; bases outside gene matches: 3. From germline, CDR1 is MGHRA and CDR2 YSYEKL. The CDR3 totals 15 residues. The CDR3 sequence is CASSPIAGGSYEQYF. The CDR3 DNA is TGCGCCAGCAGCCCGATAGCGGGGGGGTCCTACGAGCAGTACTTC.

The table lists this clone with a few counts. V usage is TRBV19 and J usage is TRBJ1-6; D perhaps matches TRBD1 (5 bases). This CDR3 is 15 amino acids long. The germline gives CDR1 LNHDA, CDR2 SQIVND (reference sequence). Trimming pared 4 bases from V and 7 bases from J, leaving 14 bases between. The CDR3 DNA reads as TGTGCCAGTAGTACCAATGGGGGGGGGAATTCACCCCTCCACTTT. It codes for CASSTNGGGNSPLHF. The whole variable domain, filled in from reference TRBV19 and TRBJ1-6, reads DGGITQSPKYLFRKEGQNVTLSCEQNLNHDAMYWYRQDPGQGLRLIYYSQIVNDFQKGDIAEGYSVSREKKESFPLTVTSAQKNPTAFYLCASSTNGGGNSPLHFGNGTRLTVT.

The table lists this clone with a few counts. V gene TRBV4-1 combines with J gene TRBJ2-3, with D possibly TRBD2 on 6 matching bases. Germline-derived CDR1 and CDR2 are MGHRA and YSYEKL. V was shortened by 4 bases and J by 3 bases, with 11 bases between the two germline ends. The CDR3 contains 14 residues. CDR3 sequence reads: CASSPPGTTDTQYF. DNA of the CDR3: TGCGCCAGCAGCCCCCCGGGGACTACAGATACGCAGTATTTT.

V gene TRBV2 combines with J gene TRBJ1-2; perhaps TRBD1 as D (5 bases). Per germline, CDR1 SNHLY and CDR2 FYNNEI. This CDR3 comprises 14 residues. Trimming removed 1 base at V and 5 bases at J, with 11 bases between. The CDR3 region is CASSEVGRGYGYTF. The CDR3 region has the DNA TGTGCCAGCAGTGAAGTGGGGCGGGGATATGGCTACACCTTC.

The chain has TRBV2 and TRBJ2-5, with TRBD2 matching 12 bases. The CDR3 covers 16 residues. V trimming: 4 bases; J trimming: 2 bases; junction bases outside the gene matches: 5. CDR1 is SNHLY and CDR2 is FYNNEI in the germline V gene. In DNA form, the CDR3 reads TGTGCCAGCAGTGGCCCTAGCGGGGGGGTACAAGAGACCCAGTACTTC. Amino acids: CASSGPSGGVQETQYF.

The V and J genes are TRBV6-5 and TRBJ1-2; D is possibly TRBD1 (6 bases). The CDR3 extends over 13 amino acids. V was cut by 7 bases and J by 4 bases, with 13 bases left in between. Germline-derived CDR1 and CDR2 are MNHEY and SVGAGI. In nucleotides, the CDR3 is TGTGCCAGCACTAAGGGGGGGCCCTATGGCTACACCTTC. Amino acid sequence: CASTKGGPYGYTF.

The chain recombines TRBV5-1 with TRBJ2-1; D is unresolved. The V end was cut by 0 bases, the J end by 8 bases, with 6 bases between. CDR1 and CDR2 (germline): SGHRS, YFSETQ. This CDR3 spans 12 amino acids. This chain's CDR3 is CASSLERDEQFF. The CDR3 DNA follows: TGCGCCAGCAGCTTGGAACGGGATGAGCAGTTCTTC.

This clone occurred a few times. The chain joins TRBV5-1 to TRBJ2-5; 7 bases are a match to TRBD2. The V gene end was trimmed by 0 bases and the J gene end by 2 bases; junction bases not matched to a gene: 4. The length of the CDR3 is 15 residues. Germline loops: CDR1 SGHRS, CDR2 YFSETQ. The CDR3 DNA reads TGCGCCAGCAGCTTGGGCCTAGCGGCACAAGAGACCCAGTACTTC. It is translated as CASSLGLAAQETQYF. Complete variable domain (other parts from reference TRBV5-1 and TRBJ2-5): KAGVTQTPRYLIKTRGQQVTLSCSPISGHRSVSWYQQTPGQGLQFLFEYFSETQRNKGNFPGRFSGRQFSNSRSEMNVSTLELGDSALYLCASSLGLAAQETQYFGPGTRLLVL.

This chain uses TRBV25-1 with TRBJ2-3, with D perhaps matching TRBD2 (6 bases). V lost 6 bases, J lost 8 bases, and 24 bases lay in between. This CDR3 has 16 amino acids. Looked up from germline, CDR1 is MGHDK and CDR2 is SYGVNS. CDR3 bases: TGTGCCAGCAGCTCCTCTTCTTCGGGGGATGGTCTTACGCAGTATTTT. The encoded protein is CASSSSSSGDGLTQYF.

V gene TRBV29-1 combines with J gene TRBJ2-3, with a possible D match to TRBD2 (7 bases). Germline CDR1 reads SQVTM; CDR2 reads ANQGSEA. The CDR3 runs to 13 residues. V was cut by 6 bases and J by 7 bases, with 17 bases left in between. The CDR3 reads CSVGGGPDNTQYF. CDR3 in DNA: TGCAGCGTCGGCGGGGGCCCTGATAATACGCAGTATTTT.